The count of the clone carrying this T cell receptor beta chain is one. Its target is not known. This record belongs to a study of Ad26.COV2.S vaccination and SARS-CoV-2 variants. Study details: Among those in the COV1001 Ad26.COV2.S trial arm was the donor. Study-level results: Placebo and vaccine recipients had non-spike TCR breadth that was similar.

Trimming took off 5 bases at V and 5 bases at J, with 15 bases between the two ends. The length of the CDR3 is 14 residues. Per the germline V gene, CDR1 is MNHEY and CDR2 is SMNVEV (reference sequence). Treatment of the sample: about 20 received Ad26.COV2.S at low or high dose, single or two shots; about 5 received placebo; per-sample allocation not given. At day 63 after the first vaccine or placebo injection, samples were drawn. Using immunoSEQ multiplex PCR, the repertoire was profiled, and TCRdb retains in-frame clones only, with some absent. The sample holds 400,000 or so clones; roughly nine tenths are singletons and the top ten take under 3.5%.

The rearrangement uses TRBV27 and TRBJ1-1, with D perhaps matching TRBD1 (6 bases). The sample here was peripheral blood, taken in a trial of Ad26.COV2.S vaccine versus placebo. The receptor was derived from a person between 18 and 60 years old who received the Ad26.COV2.S COVID-19 vaccine or a placebo. CDR3 nucleotide sequence: TGTGCCAGCAGTCACCCTGGGGGGGCGACTGAAGCTTTCTTT. Its translation is CASSHPGGATEAFF.